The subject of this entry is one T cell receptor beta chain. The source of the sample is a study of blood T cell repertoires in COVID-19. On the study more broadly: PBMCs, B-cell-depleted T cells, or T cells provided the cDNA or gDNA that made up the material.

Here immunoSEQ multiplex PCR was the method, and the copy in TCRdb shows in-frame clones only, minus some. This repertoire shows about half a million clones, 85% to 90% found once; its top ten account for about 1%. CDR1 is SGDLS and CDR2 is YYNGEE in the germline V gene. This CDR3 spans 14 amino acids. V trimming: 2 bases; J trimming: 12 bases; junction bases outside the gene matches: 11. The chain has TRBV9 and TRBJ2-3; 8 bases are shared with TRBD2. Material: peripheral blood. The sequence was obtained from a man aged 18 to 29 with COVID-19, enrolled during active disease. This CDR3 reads CASSVGFAGGSQYF. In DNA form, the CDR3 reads TGTGCCAGCAGCGTGGGATTCGCGGGGGGATCCCAGTATTTT. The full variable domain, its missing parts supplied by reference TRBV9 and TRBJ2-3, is DSGVTQTPKHLITATGQRVTLRCSPRSGDLSVYWYQQSLDQGLQFLIQYYNGEERAKGNILERFSAQQFPDLHSELNLSSLELGDSALYFCASSVGFAGGSQYFGPGTRLTVL.